This entry lists 18 T cell receptor beta chains sequenced from one sample in a study of a mutant IDH1 vaccine in newly diagnosed glioma. For these TCRs, the target antigens are not known. TCRdb's copy holds only in-frame clones and misses some; the assay was immunoSEQ multiplex PCR. Of 110,000 or so clones in the sample, roughly 90% are singletons; the top ten hold around 0.6%. Time point reported: week 11, during vaccination. Every vaccination contained 300 ug of the mutant IDH1 20-mer peptide and was paired with topical imiquimod. The sequencing used PBMCs, collected from a glioma patient whose treatment included an IDH1 peptide vaccine. These receptors came from a woman aged 50 to 60 with glioma.

The J gene is TRBJ2-2, the V gene TRBV30, with D perhaps being TRBD1 or TRBD2 (5 bases each). The germline gives CDR1 GTSNPN, CDR2 SVGIG (reference sequence). V was cut by 8 bases and J by 4 bases, with 11 bases left in between. This CDR3 comprises 12 residues. CDR3 loop: CAAGTPTGELFF. The CDR3 region has the DNA TGTGCCGCAGGGACGCCCACCGGGGAGCTGTTTTTT.

This CDR3 is CASSIWGATDTQYF. The CDR3 nucleotides are TGTGCCAGTAGTATATGGGGAGCCACAGATACGCAGTATTTT. This chain joins TRBV19 and TRBJ2-3, with D perhaps TRBD2 (5 bases). V was cut by 2 bases and J by 2 bases, with 8 bases left in between. This CDR3 is built from 14 residues. CDR1 is LNHDA, CDR2 SQIVND, per germline (reference sequence).

This clone was detected a few times. This rearrangement joins TRBV5-1 to TRBJ2-5, with D perhaps matching TRBD1 or TRBD2 (5 bases each). Germline-derived CDR1 and CDR2 are SGHRS and YFSETQ. V dropped 0 bases and J dropped 1 base, with 10 bases sitting between them. The CDR3 is 15 amino acids. The DNA for the CDR3 is TGCGCCAGCAGCTTGGCAGGGACCCCCCAAGAGACCCAGTACTTC. Protein sequence: CASSLAGTPQETQYF.

The V gene is TRBV19, the J gene TRBJ1-1; D may be TRBD1 (6 bases). Trimming shortened V by 7 bases and J by 2 bases, and 20 bases separated the two germline ends. This CDR3 region has 16 residues. CDR1 LNHDA and CDR2 SQIVND come from the germline V gene (reference sequence). CDR3 protein: CASKRGRETQNTEAFF. The CDR3 bases are TGTGCCAGTAAGAGGGGGAGGGAGACCCAAAACACTGAAGCTTTCTTT.

V is TRBV19 and J is TRBJ2-7, with 8 bases fitting TRBD1. The J segment lost 6 bases and the V segment lost 2 bases, leaving 24 bases of the junction unmatched. Per germline, CDR1 LNHDA and CDR2 SQIVND (reference sequence). The CDR3 totals 20 residues. The CDR3 region is CASSILPQGVPSPPMSEQYF. The CDR3 DNA is TGTGCCAGTAGTATATTACCACAGGGGGTCCCCAGCCCCCCTATGAGCGAGCAGTACTTC.

The J gene is TRBJ2-3, the V gene TRBV6-5, with 10 positions matching TRBD1. Germline V gene lookup returns CDR1 MNHEY and CDR2 SVGAGI. J gave up 5 bases and V 5 bases, and 7 bases lay outside the gene matches. CDR3 length: 15 amino acids. CDR3 loop: CASSRRQGAVDTQYF. CDR3 nucleotides: TGTGCCAGCAGTCGACGACAGGGGGCCGTAGATACGCAGTATTTT.

The chain is built from TRBV15 and TRBJ2-7, with TRBD1 matching 8 bases. Germline trimming cut 1 base from V and 6 bases from J; bases unmatched to any gene: 8. The CDR3 consists of 15 residues. Germline V gene lookup returns CDR1 LNHNV and CDR2 YYDKDF (reference sequence). CDR3 residues: CATSRARQGTGEQYF. CDR3 coding DNA: TGTGCCACCAGCAGAGCCCGACAGGGGACGGGCGAGCAGTACTTC.

The rearrangement joins TRBV6-6 to TRBJ1-2; D is possibly TRBD1 (6 bases). There are 15 residues in the CDR3. Looked up from germline, CDR1 is MNHNY and CDR2 is SVGAGI (reference sequence). V lost 0 bases to trimming and J lost 7 bases, with 15 bases between them. CDR3 amino acids: CASSYSIGTMRGYTF. For the CDR3, the DNA is TGTGCCAGCAGTTACTCGATCGGGACAATGCGTGGCTACACCTTC.

This chain uses TRBV27 with TRBJ2-1; D uncertain. The V end lost 5 bases, the J end lost 8 bases, and 13 bases lay between the germline ends. This CDR3 contains 13 residues. The germline CDR1 and CDR2 sequences are MNHEY and SMNVEV (reference sequence). The CDR3 nucleotides read TGTGCCAGCAGTCCCGGGTCCGGAGATGAGCAGTTCTTC. Protein: CASSPGSGDEQFF.

This clone has ten or more counts. The DNA of the CDR3 is TGTGCCAGCAGCTTGGGACAGGGGGCGGACACTGAAGCTTTCTTT. As protein: CASSLGQGADTEAFF. The chain employs TRBV7-6 and TRBJ1-1; TRBD1 matches 12 bases. Germline values: CDR1 SGHVS, CDR2 FNYEAQ. The CDR3 consists of 15 residues. The V and J ends lost 3 bases and 3 bases, in that order; junction bases with no gene match: 2.

The chain employs TRBV21-1 and TRBJ1-6; the table's D call, TRBD1, has no DNA check behind it. TRBV21-1 is annotated as a pseudogene. The CDR3 runs 14 residues. As DNA, the CDR3 is TGTGCCAGCAGCTCGTACAGGGTGCGCTCACCCCTCCACTTT. This translates into CASSSYRVRSPLHF.

The chain carries TRBV7-3 and TRBJ2-2, with D perhaps matching TRBD2 (6 bases). The V end was cut by 5 bases, the J end by 5 bases, with 12 bases between. This CDR3 is built from 14 residues. The germline CDR1 and CDR2 sequences are SGHTA and FQGTGA. The CDR3 DNA reads TGTGCCAGCAGCCTGGGGACTGTTACCGGGGAGCTGTTTTTT. Translation: CASSLGTVTGELFF.

The chain has TRBV6-4 and TRBJ2-1, with 9 bases fitting TRBD2. This CDR3 region has 15 residues. V lost 5 bases and J lost 2; bases outside the gene matches: 4. Germline lookup yields CDR1 MRHNA and CDR2 SNTAGT. CDR3 protein: CASSRAGGPYNEQFF. The CDR3 DNA sequence: TGTGCCAGCAGTAGGGCGGGAGGGCCCTACAATGAGCAGTTCTTC.

This chain joins TRBV23-1 and TRBJ2-7; maybe TRBD1 (6 bases). TRBV23-1 is given ORF status, its function remaining uncertain. Trimming took off 2 bases at V and 3 bases at J, with 17 bases between the two ends. There are 16 residues in the CDR3. This chain's CDR3 is CASSQPRTDWGYEQYF. CDR3 bases: TGCGCCAGCAGTCAACCTAGGACAGATTGGGGCTACGAGCAGTACTTC.

CDR3 sequence: CASSSGTQNTGELFF. CDR3 nucleotides: TGCGCCAGCAGCTCCGGGACACAGAACACCGGGGAGCTGTTTTTT. This chain uses TRBV5-1 with TRBJ2-2; TRBD1 might be the D (6 bases). Per germline, CDR1 SGHRS and CDR2 YFSETQ. V was pared by 3 bases and J by 1 base, with 10 bases between. This CDR3 has 15 residues.

This clone was detected only a few times. The chain employs TRBV30 and TRBJ2-1; 7 bases are a match to TRBD2. In germline, CDR1 is GTSNPN, CDR2 SVGIG (reference sequence). This CDR3 is 18 amino acids long. V lost 2 bases and J lost 8; bases outside the gene matches: 21. CDR3 nucleotide sequence: TGTGCCTGGAGTCCGCTGGGGGGGGTCGAAGCGGTGTGCGATGAGCAGTTCTTC. This sequence encodes CAWSPLGGVEAVCDEQFF.

The chain joins TRBV28 to TRBJ2-1; TRBD1 matches at 11 bases. Germline V CDR1 and CDR2: MDHEN, SYDVKM. The trim removed 10 bases at V and 7 bases at J, leaving 15 bases unmatched. This CDR3 region has 16 residues. The CDR3 region has the DNA TGTGCCATCAGAGGAACCGGGACAGGGGGAAGGAATGAGCAGTTCTTC. It codes for CAIRGTGTGGRNEQFF. The full variable domain, in which reference TRBV28 and TRBJ2-1 provide the parts outside the CDR3, is DVKVTQSSRYLVKRTGEKVFLECVQDMDHENMFWYRQDPGLGLRLIYFSYDVKMKEKGDIPEGYSVSREKKERFSLILESASTNQTSMYLCAIRGTGTGGRNEQFFGPGTRLTVL.

This rearrangement joins TRBV11-2 to TRBJ2-3; no clear D gene. The CDR3 contains 16 residues. The V end was cut by 0 bases, the J end by 2 bases, with 12 bases between. The germline CDR1 and CDR2 sequences are SGHAT and FQNNGV. CDR3 nucleotides: TGTGCCAGCAGCTTAGATGGTACACCTCCCACAGATACGCAGTATTTT. Translated, it gives CASSLDGTPPTDTQYF.